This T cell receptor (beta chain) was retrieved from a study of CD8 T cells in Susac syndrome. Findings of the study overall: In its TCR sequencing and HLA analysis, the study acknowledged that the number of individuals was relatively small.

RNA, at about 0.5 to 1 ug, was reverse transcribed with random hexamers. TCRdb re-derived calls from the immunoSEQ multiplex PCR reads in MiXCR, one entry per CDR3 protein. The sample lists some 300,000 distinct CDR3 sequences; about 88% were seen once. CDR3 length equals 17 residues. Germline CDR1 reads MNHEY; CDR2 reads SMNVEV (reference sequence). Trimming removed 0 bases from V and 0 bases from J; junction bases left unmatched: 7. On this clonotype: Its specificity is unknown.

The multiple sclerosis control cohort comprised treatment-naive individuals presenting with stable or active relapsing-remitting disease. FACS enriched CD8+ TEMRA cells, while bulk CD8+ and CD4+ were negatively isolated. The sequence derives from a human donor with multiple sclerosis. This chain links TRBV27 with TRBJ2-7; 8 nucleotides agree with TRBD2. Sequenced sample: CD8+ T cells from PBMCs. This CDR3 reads CASSLSGLAGPSYEQYF. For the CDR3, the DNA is TGTGCCAGCAGTTTATCAGGCCTAGCGGGTCCCTCCTACGAGCAGTACTTC.